Each of the 14 T cell receptor beta chains below was sequenced from the same sample in a study of T cell changes during pregnancy in multiple sclerosis. Only in-frame clones appear in the TCRdb table, and some are missing; sequencing was by immunoSEQ multiplex PCR. Among tens of thousands of clones, 88% were seen once, and the ten largest hold more than 1.5%. Sequenced material: peripheral blood, taken in the first trimester of pregnancy. Receptors originate from a female donor with multiple sclerosis, enrolled in a pregnancy study.

V usage is TRBV7-8 and J usage is TRBJ1-2; 8 bases are a match to TRBD1. The CDR3 contains 11 residues. Trimming removed 3 bases from V and 12 bases from J; junction bases left unmatched: 3. Germline V lookup: CDR1 SGHVS, CDR2 FQNEAQ. The CDR3 reads CASSLGQDHTF. In DNA form, the CDR3 reads TGTGCCAGCAGCTTGGGACAGGACCACACCTTC.

The rearrangement uses TRBV11-2 and TRBJ1-1; 7 nucleotides line up with TRBD1. The length of the CDR3 is 13 residues. The J segment lost 7 bases and the V segment lost 1 base, leaving 3 bases of the junction unmatched. Germline CDR1 is SGHAT and CDR2 is FQNNGV. The CDR3 DNA reads TGTGCCAGCAGCTTAGGACAGGGTGGTGAAGCTTTCTTT. Protein sequence: CASSLGQGGEAFF.

V gene TRBV19 combines with J gene TRBJ2-3; the match to TRBD2 covers 10 bases. Losses at the gene ends were 5 bases for V and 6 bases for J; bases not matched to a gene: 2. The CDR3 sequence is 13 residues long. CDR1 LNHDA and CDR2 SQIVND come from the germline V gene (reference sequence). In nucleotides, the CDR3 is TGTGCCAGTAGTTTGGGACTAGCGGATACGCAGTATTTT. It translates to CASSLGLADTQYF. The full variable domain, completed using reference TRBV19 and TRBJ2-3, is DGGITQSPKYLFRKEGQNVTLSCEQNLNHDAMYWYRQDPGQGLRLIYYSQIVNDFQKGDIAEGYSVSREKKESFPLTVTSAQKNPTAFYLCASSLGLADTQYFGPGTRLTVL.

The chain uses TRBV5-1 and TRBJ1-2, with 7 bases aligning to TRBD1. Germline CDR1 reads SGHRS; CDR2 reads YFSETQ. This CDR3 comprises 15 residues. V lost 4 bases and J lost 7; bases outside the gene matches: 13. The CDR3 nucleotides are TGCGCCAGCAGCCCGATTAACGACAGGGAGGCTGGCTACACCTTC. It translates to CASSPINDREAGYTF.

This clone showed up just once. V is TRBV23-1 and J is TRBJ2-7; tentatively, D is TRBD2 (6 bases). TRBV23-1 belongs to the ORF category, with a function that is uncertain. The CDR3 totals 15 residues. The V and J ends lost 8 bases and 3 bases respectively, with 20 bases between them. The CDR3 loop reads CASRPSRERNYEQYF. The CDR3 DNA follows: TGCGCCAGCCGCCCGAGCCGGGAGAGAAACTACGAGCAGTACTTC.

The rearrangement joins TRBV9 to TRBJ2-1; a weak D match, TRBD1 (5 bases). Trimming left V 0 bases short and J 5 bases short, with 9 bases between. The CDR3 is 14 residues long. Germline-derived CDR1 and CDR2 are SGDLS and YYNGEE. CDR3 sequence reads: CASSVGGGNNEQFF. The CDR3 DNA reads as TGTGCCAGCAGCGTAGGGGGCGGAAACAATGAGCAGTTCTTC.

The V call is TRBV7-8, the J call TRBJ2-7; TRBD2 is a possible D gene (5 bases). Between the trimmed V and J ends, which lost 5 bases and 3 bases, there was a span of 14 bases. The CDR3 totals 14 residues. Germline V gene sequence: CDR1 SGHVS, CDR2 FQNEAQ. The CDR3 reads CASSLGPDYYEQYF. In DNA form, the CDR3 reads TGTGCCAGCAGCCTCGGGCCAGACTACTACGAGCAGTACTTC. The full variable domain, with the rest looked up from reference TRBV7-8 and TRBJ2-7, is GAGVSQSPRYKVAKRGQDVALRCDPISGHVSLFWYQQALGQGPEFLTYFQNEAQLDKSGLPSDRFFAERPEGSVSTLKIQRTQQEDSAVYLCASSLGPDYYEQYFGPGTRLTVT.

The chain couples TRBV4-1 to TRBJ1-1; tentative D call: TRBD1 (5 bases). The germline V gene encodes CDR1 MGHRA and CDR2 YSYEKL. V was trimmed by 2 bases and J by 4 bases, leaving 20 bases between them. The CDR3 totals 17 residues. CDR3 in amino acids: CASSQISAVVGGTEAFF. The DNA for the CDR3 is TGCGCCAGCAGCCAAATTTCTGCCGTTGTGGGGGGCACTGAAGCTTTCTTT.

In its sample, this clone was seen once. This chain links TRBV10-3 with TRBJ1-1, with TRBD1 identical over 12 bases. Trimming cost V 4 bases and J 6 bases; bases outside gene matches: 6. The CDR3 length is 15 residues. Looked up from germline, CDR1 is ENHRY and CDR2 is SYGVKD. The DNA of the CDR3 is TGTGCCATCAGTGTGGGACAGGGGGCATCCCCTGAAGCTTTCTTT. This encodes CAISVGQGASPEAFF.

V usage is TRBV6-5 and J usage is TRBJ1-1, with D perhaps matching TRBD1 (5 bases). V lost 7 bases, J lost 0 bases, and 12 bases lay in between. The CDR3 covers 14 residues. Germline assignment: CDR1 MNHEY and CDR2 SVGAGI. The CDR3 sequence is CASKAGQLNTEAFF. DNA for the CDR3: TGTGCCAGCAAGGCAGGGCAGTTGAACACTGAAGCTTTCTTT.

V gene TRBV29-1 combines with J gene TRBJ2-7, with 7 bases aligning to TRBD2. Germline V CDR1 and CDR2: SQVTM, ANQGSEA. V was clipped by 1 base and J by 8 bases; unmatched bases: 5. This CDR3 has 12 residues. The CDR3 is CSVEVASGKQYF. The CDR3 DNA reads as TGCAGCGTTGAAGTGGCCAGCGGGAAGCAGTACTTC.

The chain has TRBV5-1 and TRBJ1-2, with D possibly matching TRBD1 (5 bases). Per the germline V gene, CDR1 is SGHRS and CDR2 is YFSETQ. This CDR3 is 15 amino acids long. V lost 0 bases, J lost 5 bases, and 14 bases lay in between. CDR3 sequence reads: CASSLVPGSGYGYTF. The CDR3 DNA reads as TGCGCCAGCAGCTTGGTTCCAGGGAGCGGGTATGGCTACACCTTC.

Only one count was recorded for this clone. The rearrangement links TRBV21-1 to TRBJ1-3. TRBV21-1 corresponds to a pseudogene. The CDR3 has 15 residues. CDR3 region: CASSKRRTGGNTIYF. In nucleotides, the CDR3 is TGTGCCAGCAGCAAACGAAGGACGGGAGGAAACACCATATATTTT.

The chain carries TRBV18 and TRBJ1-1, with unresolved D. The V end lost 8 bases, the J end lost 3 bases, and 13 bases lay between the germline ends. This CDR3 spans 13 amino acids. Germline V gives CDR1 KGHSH, CDR2 LQKENI. Here the CDR3 DNA reads TGTGCCAGCCGAAAAACAGCCGACACTGAAGCTTTCTTT. Protein: CASRKTADTEAFF.